Included here is one T cell receptor (beta chain) sequence, with context. This sample was included in a study of blood T cell repertoires in COVID-19. TCRdb's table, derived via immunoSEQ multiplex PCR, lists solely in-frame clones and lacks some. The sample has about 200,000 clones, approximately 90% seen once; the top ten hold 0.8% to 1%. The sequence came from a man in his sixties with COVID-19, enrolled during active disease. The material sequenced was peripheral blood.

In DNA form, the CDR3 reads TGTGCCACCAGCAGAGAGTACCCCGGGACAGGGGCCTACGAGCAGTACTTC. It codes for CATSREYPGTGAYEQYF. The chain carries TRBV15 and TRBJ2-7; 10 nucleotides match TRBD1. The CDR3 covers 17 residues. Germline CDR1 is LNHNV and CDR2 is YYDKDF (reference sequence). The ends lost 0 bases at V and 2 bases at J; junction bases unmatched: 7.